The clone carrying this T cell receptor beta chain came up a few times. What it binds is not known. The entirety of the isolated RNA underwent reverse transcription, so expressed TCRB transcripts were sequenced. Approximately 3.5 million reads was the average for naive, central memory and regulatory T cell samples. Some clones are missing from TCRdb's copy, which holds only in-frame ones; the method was immunoSEQ multiplex PCR. This sample carries 970,000 or so clones, 15% to 20% of them seen once, and the ten largest clones take about 0.02%. The sample is drawn from a study of beta chain features in type 1 diabetes. The study, taken as a whole, reports: TCRB CDR3 length was moderately but significantly reduced in all four CD4+ subsets of Type 1 diabetes patients. Fewer junction insertions and more nucleotide deletions appeared in type 1 diabetes patients.

Germline loops: CDR1 MNHEY, CDR2 SMNVEV (reference sequence). The ends were cut back, 4 bases at V and 6 bases at J, with 15 bases in the middle. The length of the CDR3 is 14 residues. Input material: naive CD4+ T cells from blood. This sequence joins TRBV27 and TRBJ1-2; perhaps TRBD1 as D (5 bases). This receptor was obtained from a woman between 18 and 29 years old in good health. The DNA for the CDR3 is TGTGCCAGCAGTTATCCTATAGGGGAGCATGGCTACACCTTC. Translating gives CASSYPIGEHGYTF.